This T cell receptor (beta chain) was retrieved from a study of CD8 T cells in ankylosing spondylitis. Notes on this clonotype: Its antigen is as yet unknown.

TCRdb analysed the 5' RACE reads with MiXCR anew, one entry per CDR3 protein. Of approximately 240,000 distinct CDR3 sequences listed, 20% to 30% are singletons. This CDR3 comprises 12 residues. V lost 6 bases, J lost 6 bases, and 3 bases stayed unmatched. Overall study findings and caveats: Disease-linked clones reportedly showed significant enrichment in matched ankylosing spondylitis synovial fluid. A CD8+ phenotype characterized the disease-linked clones, which were relatively rare in peripheral blood. Ankylosing spondylitis blood appeared to carry a characteristic TCR beta motif of fewer than 10 highly homologous variants.

The TCR was taken from a male donor with ankylosing spondylitis or in good health (not recorded which). The specimen sequenced was blood, either unsorted or a sorted T cell fraction (not recorded which). The chain is built from TRBV12-3 or TRBV12-4 and TRBJ2-7; TRBD2 aligns across 9 bases. CDR3 region: CASSTTSGEQYF. The CDR3 DNA follows: TGTGCCAGCAGCACGACTAGCGGCGAGCAGTACTTC.